This T cell receptor (beta chain) is from a study of regulatory T cells in long-lasting Graves disease. Time point noted: newly diagnosed GD, antithyroid drugs for less than 3 months. PBMCs provided the RNA from which the TCR library was made. This clonotype was recorded only once. Germline CDR1 DFQATT, CDR2 SNEGSKA (reference sequence). With V trimmed by 7 bases and J by 5 bases, 10 bases remained unmatched. CDR3 length: 16 residues. CDR3 regions were amplified by Arm-PCR using iRepertoire HTBI primers to build TCR beta libraries. Using its own MiXCR run on the multiplex PCR reads, TCRdb lists one record per CDR3 protein. Here the sample spans about 540,000 distinct CDR3 sequences, about 13% being singletons. This sample also belongs to another study, concerning T cells in Graves' hyperthyroidism and ophthalmopathy.

The sequenced sample was peripheral blood mononuclear cells (PBMCs), obtained at new diagnosis, from a patient treated with antithyroid drugs. The TCR was taken from a man aged 25-45 years with Graves disease. The chain carries TRBV20-1 and TRBJ2-1, with 14 bases that match TRBD2. This chain's CDR3 is CSGIRLAGGGHNEQFF. CDR3 sequence (DNA): TGCAGTGGGATAAGACTAGCGGGAGGGGGCCACAATGAGCAGTTCTTC.